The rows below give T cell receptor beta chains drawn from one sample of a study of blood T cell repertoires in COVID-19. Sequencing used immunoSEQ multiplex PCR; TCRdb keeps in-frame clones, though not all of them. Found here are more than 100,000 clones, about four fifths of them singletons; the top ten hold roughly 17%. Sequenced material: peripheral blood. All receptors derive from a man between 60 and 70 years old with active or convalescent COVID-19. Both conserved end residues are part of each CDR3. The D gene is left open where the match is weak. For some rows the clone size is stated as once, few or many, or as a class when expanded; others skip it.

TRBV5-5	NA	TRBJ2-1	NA	TGTGCCAGCAGCTTGGACGGAGACTCCTACAATGAGCAGTTCTTC	CASSLDGDSYNEQFF
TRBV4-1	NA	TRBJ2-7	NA	TGCGCCAGCAGCCCCCCGAACAGCCCCTACGAGCAGTACTTC	CASSPPNSPYEQYF
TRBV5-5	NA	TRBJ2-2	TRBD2	TGTGCCAGCAGCCCGGGGGGGGCTCCCGGGGAGCTGTTTTTT	CASSPGGAPGELFF
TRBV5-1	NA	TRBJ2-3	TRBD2	TGCGCCAGCAGCTTGCCAGCGGGAAACACAGATACGCAGTATTTT	CASSLPAGNTDTQYF
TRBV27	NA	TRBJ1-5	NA	TGTGCCAGCAGTTCCATCCCAACAGGGTGGGATCAGCCCCAGCATTTT	CASSSIPTGWDQPQHF
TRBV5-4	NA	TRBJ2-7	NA	TGTGCCAGCAGCTTGGATCGCGGGATGGACGAGCAGTACTTC	CASSLDRGMDEQYF
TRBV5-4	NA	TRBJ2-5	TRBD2	TGTGCCAGCAGCTTAGCTAGCGGGAGACAAGAGACCCAGTACTTC	CASSLASGRQETQYF
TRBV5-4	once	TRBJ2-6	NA	TGTGCCAGCAGCTTAGCCCGATCTGGGGCCAACGTCCTGACTTTC	CASSLARSGANVLTF
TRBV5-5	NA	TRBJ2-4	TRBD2	TGTGCCAGCAGCTTGAGAGGGCTAGCGGAAAACATTCAGTACTTC	CASSLRGLAENIQYF
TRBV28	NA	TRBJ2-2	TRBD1	TGTGCCAGCAGTCCCATCGGACAGGGGAGGACCGGGGAGCTGTTTTTT	CASSPIGQGRTGELFF
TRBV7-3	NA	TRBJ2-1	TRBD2	TGTGCCAGCAGCCCCAAGCCCGGGACTAGCGGGAGGAATGAGCAGTTCTTC	CASSPKPGTSGRNEQFF
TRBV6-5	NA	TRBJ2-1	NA	TGTGCCAGCAGAGCCCGGAGGAGTAATGAGCAGTTCTTC	CASRARRSNEQFF